This T cell receptor beta chain appears in the sequencing data of a study of post-analysis software for immune sequencing data. Points from the study as a whole: Five or six TRBV segments, TRBV5-6, TRBV5-1 and TRBV20-1 among them, were found more frequent in patients than controls.

Of note for this clonotype: The antigen is not known.

Sequencing libraries made from TCR beta cDNA carried unique molecular identifiers. Each CDR3 protein gets one entry after TCRdb re-called the PCR reads with MiXCR. The sample holds 380,000 or so distinct CDR3 sequences; less than 40% are singletons and the top ten take 10% to 15%. V shed 5 bases and J shed 7 bases, with 14 bases lying between them. Per the germline V gene, CDR1 is SGHTA and CDR2 is FQGNSA. The CDR3 extends over 13 amino acids. The sequence derives from a girl aged 5 to 17 with multiple sclerosis. The rearrangement joins TRBV7-2 to TRBJ1-2; D call uncertain. Material: blood. The CDR3, as DNA: TGTGCCAGCAGCCCCCGACATGTCTCTGGCTACACCTTC. Translating gives CASSPRHVSGYTF.